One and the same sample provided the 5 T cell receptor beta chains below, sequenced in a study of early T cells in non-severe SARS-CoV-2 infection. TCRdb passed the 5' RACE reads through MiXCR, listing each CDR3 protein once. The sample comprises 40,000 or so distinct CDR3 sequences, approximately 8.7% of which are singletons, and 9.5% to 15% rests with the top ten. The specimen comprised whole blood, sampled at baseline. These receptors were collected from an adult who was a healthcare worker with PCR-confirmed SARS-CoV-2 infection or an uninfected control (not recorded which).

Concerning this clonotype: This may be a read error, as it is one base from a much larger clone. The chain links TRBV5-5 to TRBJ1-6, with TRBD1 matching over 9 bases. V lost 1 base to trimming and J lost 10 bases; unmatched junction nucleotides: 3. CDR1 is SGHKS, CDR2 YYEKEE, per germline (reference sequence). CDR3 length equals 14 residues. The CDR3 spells CASSLRDRESPLHF. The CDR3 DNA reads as TGTGCCAGCAGCTTGCGGGACAGGGAATCACCCCTCCACTTT.

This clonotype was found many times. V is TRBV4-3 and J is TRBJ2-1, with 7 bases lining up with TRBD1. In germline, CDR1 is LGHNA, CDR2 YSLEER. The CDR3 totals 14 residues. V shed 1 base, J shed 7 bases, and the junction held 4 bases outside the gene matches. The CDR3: CASSQVPQGNEQFF. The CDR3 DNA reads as TGCGCCAGCAGCCAAGTCCCACAGGGGAATGAGCAGTTCTTC.

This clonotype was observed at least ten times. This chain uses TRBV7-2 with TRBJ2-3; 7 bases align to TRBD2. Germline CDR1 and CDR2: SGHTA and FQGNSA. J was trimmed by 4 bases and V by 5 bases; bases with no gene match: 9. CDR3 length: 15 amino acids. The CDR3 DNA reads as TGTGCCAGCAGCCCCCGATGGAGCGGGGCAGATACGCAGTATTTT. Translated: CASSPRWSGADTQYF.

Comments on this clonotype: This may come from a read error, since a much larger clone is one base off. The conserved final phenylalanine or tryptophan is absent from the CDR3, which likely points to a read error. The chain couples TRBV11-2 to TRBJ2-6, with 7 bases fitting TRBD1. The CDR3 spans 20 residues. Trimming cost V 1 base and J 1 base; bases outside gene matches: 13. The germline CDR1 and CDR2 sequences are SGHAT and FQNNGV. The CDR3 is CASSLAEGQGDYSGANVLTS. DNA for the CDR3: TGTGCCAGCAGCTTAGCGGAAGGGCAGGGGGATTATTCTGGGGCCAACGTCCTGACTTCC.

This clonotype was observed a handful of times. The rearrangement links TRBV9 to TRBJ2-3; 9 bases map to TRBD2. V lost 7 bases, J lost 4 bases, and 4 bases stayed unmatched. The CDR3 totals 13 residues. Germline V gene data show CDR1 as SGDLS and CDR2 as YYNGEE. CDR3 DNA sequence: TGTGCCAGCGGCGCGGGGGGGCCAGATACGCAGTATTTT. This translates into CASGAGGPDTQYF.